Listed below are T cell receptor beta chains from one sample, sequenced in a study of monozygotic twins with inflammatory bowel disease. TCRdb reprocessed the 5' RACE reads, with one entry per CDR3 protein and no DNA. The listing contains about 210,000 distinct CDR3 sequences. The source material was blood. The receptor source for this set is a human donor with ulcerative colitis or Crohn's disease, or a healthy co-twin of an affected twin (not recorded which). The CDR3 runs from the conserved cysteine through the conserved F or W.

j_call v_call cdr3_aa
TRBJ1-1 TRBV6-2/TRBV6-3 CASRGSPSGHTEAFF
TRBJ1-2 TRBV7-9 CASSSGQGAYGYTF
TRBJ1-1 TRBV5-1 CASSLGQKGTEAFF
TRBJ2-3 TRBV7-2 CACSYRDSTTQYF
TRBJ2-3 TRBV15 CATSRRLAGTDTQYF
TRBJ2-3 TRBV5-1 CASSLWAIGDEDTQYF
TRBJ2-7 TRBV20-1 CSARVWTNQIYEQYF
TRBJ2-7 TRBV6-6 CASSRQFSYEQYF
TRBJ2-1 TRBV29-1 CSVEFGSSYNEQFF
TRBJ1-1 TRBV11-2 CASSFRGVGHRNTEAFF
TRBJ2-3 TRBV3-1 CASSQDWLGGRDTQYF
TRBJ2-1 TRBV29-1 CSVESGQGSLINEQFF
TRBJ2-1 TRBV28 CASEEGSGIWREQFF
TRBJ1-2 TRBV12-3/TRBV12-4 CASSFQQGRGYTF
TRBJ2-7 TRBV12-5 CASQPTVLEQYF
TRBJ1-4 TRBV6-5 CASSPMPSEKLFF
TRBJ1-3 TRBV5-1 CASSSAGTGVSGNTIYF
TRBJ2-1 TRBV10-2 CASSDLLEQFF
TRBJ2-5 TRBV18 CASSYGTSKETQYF
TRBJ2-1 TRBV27 CASSRTGTSGYSYNEQFF
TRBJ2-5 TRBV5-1 CASSSLTGQGSGETQYF
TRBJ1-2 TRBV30 CAWSVAGVAYGYTF
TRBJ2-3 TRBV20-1 CSAAGAKRTDTQYF
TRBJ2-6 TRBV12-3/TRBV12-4 CAAGIAGANVLTF
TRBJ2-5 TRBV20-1 CSAKDLRDYQETQYF
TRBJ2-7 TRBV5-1 CASSPGGDNYEQYF
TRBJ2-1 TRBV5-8 CASSPTGVGHEQFF
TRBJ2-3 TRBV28 CASTSVTDTQYF
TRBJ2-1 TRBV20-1 CSARTPGAGGPHEQFF
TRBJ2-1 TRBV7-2 CASSSGTAHNEQFF
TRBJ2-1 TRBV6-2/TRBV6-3 CASSPHVAPSYNEQFF
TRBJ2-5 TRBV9 CASSATGDRETQYF
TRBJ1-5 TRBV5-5 CASSKRQVSGGQPQHF
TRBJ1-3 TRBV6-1 CASSDLTDSGNTIYF
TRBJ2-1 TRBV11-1 CASSSWTGNNEQFF
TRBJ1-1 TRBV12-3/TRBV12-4 CASGGQGITEAFF
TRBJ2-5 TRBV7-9 CASSANTETQYF
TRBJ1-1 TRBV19 CASSIDLVGWLQGPVPEAFF
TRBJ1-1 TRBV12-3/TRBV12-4 CASSPKMNTEAFF